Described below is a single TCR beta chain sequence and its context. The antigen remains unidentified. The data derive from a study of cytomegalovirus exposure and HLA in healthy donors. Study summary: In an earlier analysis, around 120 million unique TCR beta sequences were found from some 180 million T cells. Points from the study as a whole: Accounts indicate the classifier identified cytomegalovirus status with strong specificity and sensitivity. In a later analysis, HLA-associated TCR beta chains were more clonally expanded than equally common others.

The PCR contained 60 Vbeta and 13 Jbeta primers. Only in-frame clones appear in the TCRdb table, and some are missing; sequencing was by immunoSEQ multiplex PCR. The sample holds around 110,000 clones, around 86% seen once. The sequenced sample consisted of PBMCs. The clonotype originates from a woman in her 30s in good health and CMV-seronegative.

CDR3 protein: CASSPVRSDTQYF. The CDR3 region has the DNA TGTGCCAGCAGCCCGGTCCGTTCAGATACGCAGTATTTT. J is TRBJ2-3 and V is TRBV5-4; D gene uncertain. CDR1 and CDR2 from the germline V gene are SGHNT and YYREEE (reference sequence). V was trimmed by 4 bases and J by 4 bases, leaving 10 bases between them. This CDR3 is built from 13 residues.